A selection of T cell receptor beta chains follows, all from one sample in a study of blood T cell repertoires in COVID-19. The data were produced by immunoSEQ multiplex PCR, yet TCRdb's version contains in-frame clones alone and is incomplete. The sample includes some 17,000 clones, approximately 80% seen only once; the top ten take roughly a quarter. The sample taken for sequencing was peripheral blood. These receptors originate from a woman in her 70s with active COVID-19. Each CDR3 is given with its conserved first and last residue. D genes are given only for firm matches. The size field is filled for only some rows; it gives once, few, many or a size class.

NA,NA,TRBJ2-1,TRBV5-6,CASSGGAESYNEQFF,TGTGCCAGCAGCGGGGGGGCGGAGAGCTACAATGAGCAGTTCTTC
NA,NA,TRBJ2-5,TRBV6-6,CASCRANCPETQYF,TGTGCCAGCTGTAGAGCAAATTGTCCAGAGACCCAGTACTTC
NA,TRBD1,TRBJ1-1,TRBV5-1,CASSGGGTGIDEAFF,TGCGCCAGCAGCGGTGGAGGGACAGGGATCGATGAAGCTTTCTTT
NA,NA,TRBJ2-7,TRBV6-5,CASSYSISFPGEQYF,TGTGCCAGCAGTTACTCGATATCTTTTCCGGGCGAGCAGTACTTC
NA,TRBD1,TRBJ2-5,TRBV5-5,CASSFGTAIQETQYF,TGTGCCAGCAGCTTCGGGACAGCGATTCAAGAGACCCAGTACTTC
NA,TRBD1,TRBJ1-2,TRBV5-3,CARSTTIQGVYGYTF,TGTGCCAGAAGCACGACAATACAGGGGGTTTATGGCTACACCTTC
NA,TRBD2,TRBJ2-7,TRBV28,CASSLHSSGPIYEQYF,TGTGCCAGCAGTCTCCACTCTAGCGGGCCCATCTACGAGCAGTACTTC
NA,NA,TRBJ2-7,TRBV7-8,CASSFGVVGESVQYF,TGTGCCAGCAGCTTCGGGGTTGTGGGAGAATCAGTGCAGTACTTC
NA,TRBD2,TRBJ2-3,TRBV6-5,CASSYREGRDTQYF,TGTGCCAGCAGTTATAGGGAGGGAAGGGATACGCAGTATTTT
NA,TRBD1,TRBJ2-1,TRBV29-1,CSVEGDRTGGFNEQFF,TGCAGCGTTGAAGGGGATCGGACAGGGGGCTTCAATGAGCAGTTCTTC
NA,NA,TRBJ1-1,TRBV12-3/TRBV12-4,CASRNRASTEAFF,TGTGCCAGCAGGAACAGGGCGAGCACTGAAGCTTTCTTT
NA,NA,TRBJ1-1,TRBV5-1,CASSLWGLATEAFF,TGCGCCAGCAGCTTGTGGGGGCTGGCCACTGAAGCTTTCTTT
NA,TRBD2,TRBJ2-5,TRBV5-1,CASSPSSGMGETQYF,TGCGCCAGCAGCCCATCTAGCGGGATGGGAGAGACCCAGTACTTC
NA,TRBD2,TRBJ2-1,TRBV18,CASSPGLAGADEQFF,TGTGCCAGCTCACCGGGACTAGCGGGAGCCGATGAGCAGTTCTTC
NA,TRBD1,TRBJ1-2,TRBV3-1/TRBV3-2,CASSQLQGEYGYTF,TGTGCCAGCAGCCAATTACAGGGGGAGTATGGCTACACCTTC
NA,NA,TRBJ2-5,TRBV4-1,CASSQGGGPGREETQYF,TGCGCCAGCAGCCAAGGTGGCGGGCCAGGACGTGAAGAGACCCAGTACTTC
NA,NA,TRBJ2-5,TRBV18,CASSPPGGVGETQYF,TGTGCCAGCTCACCACCAGGAGGGGTCGGGGAGACCCAGTACTTC
NA,NA,TRBJ2-7,TRBV21-1,CASSKAGQGVCYEQYF,TGTGCCAGCAGCAAAGCGGGACAGGGGGTTTGCTACGAGCAGTACTTC
few,TRBD1,TRBJ2-7,TRBV19,CASTRTGVEYEQYF,TGTGCCAGTACCAGGACAGGGGTGGAGTACGAGCAGTACTTC
NA,TRBD2,TRBJ2-3,TRBV5-1,CASSSTSALTDTQYF,TGCGCCAGCAGCTCGACTAGCGCGCTCACAGATACGCAGTATTTT
NA,NA,TRBJ2-7,TRBV28,CASGPISSVYEQYF,TGTGCCAGCGGGCCGATTTCGTCCGTCTACGAGCAGTACTTC
NA,TRBD2,TRBJ2-7,TRBV5-1,CASSLDLAGGPYEQYF,TGCGCCAGCAGCTTGGACCTAGCGGGAGGCCCCTACGAGCAGTACTTC
NA,NA,TRBJ1-4,TRBV6-6,CASRPGHGVNEKLFF,TGTGCCAGCAGACCTGGACACGGTGTCAATGAAAAACTGTTTTTT
NA,TRBD1,TRBJ1-2,TRBV28,CAARGDNYGYTF,TGTGCCGCCAGGGGGGATAACTATGGCTACACCTTC
NA,TRBD1,TRBJ2-5,TRBV7-9,CASSQTGGVETQYF,TGTGCCAGCAGCCAGACAGGGGGCGTAGAGACCCAGTACTTC
NA,NA,TRBJ1-5,TRBV6-5,CASSFDGGRSNQPQHF,TGTGCCAGCAGTTTCGATGGGGGCAGGAGCAATCAGCCCCAGCATTTT
NA,NA,TRBJ2-5,TRBV27,CASSPRRDGETQYF,TGTGCCAGCAGTCCGCGACGCGACGGGGAGACCCAGTACTTC
NA,TRBD1,TRBJ2-5,TRBV5-1,CASSLDGRGPETQYF,TGCGCCAGCAGCTTGGACGGCAGGGGGCCAGAGACCCAGTACTTC
NA,NA,TRBJ1-3,TRBV19,CASERTPSGNTIYF,TGTGCCAGTGAGAGGACACCCTCTGGAAACACCATATATTTT
NA,TRBD1,TRBJ2-7,TRBV29-1,CSVGGPGTGGEQYF,TGCAGCGTTGGGGGGCCCGGGACAGGGGGCGAGCAGTACTTC
NA,TRBD1,TRBJ2-5,TRBV5-4,CASSLGQGAWETQYF,TGTGCCAGCAGCTTGGGACAGGGGGCCTGGGAGACCCAGTACTTC